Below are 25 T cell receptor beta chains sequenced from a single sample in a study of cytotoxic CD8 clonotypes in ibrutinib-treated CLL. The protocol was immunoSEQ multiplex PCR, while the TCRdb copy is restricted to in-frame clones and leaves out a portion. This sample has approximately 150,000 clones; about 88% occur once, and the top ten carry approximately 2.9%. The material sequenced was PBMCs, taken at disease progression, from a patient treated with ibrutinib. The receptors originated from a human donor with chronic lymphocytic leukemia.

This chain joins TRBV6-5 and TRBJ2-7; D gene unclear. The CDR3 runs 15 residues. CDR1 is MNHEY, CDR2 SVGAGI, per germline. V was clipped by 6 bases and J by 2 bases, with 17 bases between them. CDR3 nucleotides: TGTGCCAGCAGATCAAAAACTATGACACCCTACGAGCAGTACTTC. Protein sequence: CASRSKTMTPYEQYF.

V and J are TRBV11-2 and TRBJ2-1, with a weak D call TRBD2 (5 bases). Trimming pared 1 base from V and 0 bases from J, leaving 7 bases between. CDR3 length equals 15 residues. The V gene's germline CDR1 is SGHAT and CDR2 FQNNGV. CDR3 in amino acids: CASSLAGFSYNEQFF. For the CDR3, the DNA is TGTGCCAGCAGCTTAGCGGGATTCTCCTACAATGAGCAGTTCTTC. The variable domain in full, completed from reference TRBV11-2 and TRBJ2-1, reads EAGVAQSPRYKIIEKRQSVAFWCNPISGHATLYWYQQILGQGPKLLIQFQNNGVVDDSQLPKDRFSAERLKGVDSTLKIQPAKLEDSAVYLCASSLAGFSYNEQFFGPGTRLTVL.

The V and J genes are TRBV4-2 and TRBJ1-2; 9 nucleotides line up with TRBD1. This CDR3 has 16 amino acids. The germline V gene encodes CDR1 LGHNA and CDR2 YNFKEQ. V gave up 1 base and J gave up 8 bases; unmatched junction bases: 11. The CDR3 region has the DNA TGTGCCAGCAGCCAAGGGGGCGGGACAGGGAGTCGGGGCTACACCTTC. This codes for CASSQGGGTGSRGYTF.

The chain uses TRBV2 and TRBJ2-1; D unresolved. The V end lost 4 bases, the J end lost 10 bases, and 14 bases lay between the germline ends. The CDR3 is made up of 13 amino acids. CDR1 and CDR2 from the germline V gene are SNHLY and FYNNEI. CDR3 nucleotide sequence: TGTGCCAGCAGTGGCCCCGGACCGAGGGAGCAGTTCTTC. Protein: CASSGPGPREQFF.

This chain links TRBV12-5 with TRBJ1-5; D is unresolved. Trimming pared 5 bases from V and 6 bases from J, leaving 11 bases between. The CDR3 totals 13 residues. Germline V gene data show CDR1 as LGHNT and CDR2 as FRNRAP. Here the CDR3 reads CASGQERGQPQHF. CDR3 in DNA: TGTGCTAGTGGTCAGGAGCGGGGTCAGCCCCAGCATTTT.

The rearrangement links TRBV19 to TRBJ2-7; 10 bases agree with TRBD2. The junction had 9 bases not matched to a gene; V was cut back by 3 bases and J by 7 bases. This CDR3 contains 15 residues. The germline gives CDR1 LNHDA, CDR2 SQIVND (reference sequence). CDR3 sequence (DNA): TGTGCCAGTAGTATCATTCTAGCGGGAGCCCGGGAGCAGTACTTC. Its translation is CASSIILAGAREQYF.

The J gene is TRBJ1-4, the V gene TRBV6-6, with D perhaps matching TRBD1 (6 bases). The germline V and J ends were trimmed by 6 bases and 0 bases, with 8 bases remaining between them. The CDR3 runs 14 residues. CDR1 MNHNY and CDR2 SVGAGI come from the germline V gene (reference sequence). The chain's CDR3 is CASSQGTTNEKLFF. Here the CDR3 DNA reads TGTGCCAGCAGCCAGGGGACAACTAATGAAAAACTGTTTTTT.

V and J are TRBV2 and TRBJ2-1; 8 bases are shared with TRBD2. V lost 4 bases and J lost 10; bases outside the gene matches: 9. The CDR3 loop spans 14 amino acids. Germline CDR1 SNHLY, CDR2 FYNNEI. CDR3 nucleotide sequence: TGTGCCAGCAGTGTCGACGGGAGGGGGAGGGAGCAGTTCTTC. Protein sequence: CASSVDGRGREQFF.

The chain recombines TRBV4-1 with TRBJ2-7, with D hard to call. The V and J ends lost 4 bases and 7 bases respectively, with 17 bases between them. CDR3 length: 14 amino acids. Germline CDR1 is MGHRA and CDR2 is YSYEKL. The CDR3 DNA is TGCGCCAGCAGCCTCACTACGGTTGTCGGTGAGCAGTACTTC. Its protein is CASSLTTVVGEQYF.

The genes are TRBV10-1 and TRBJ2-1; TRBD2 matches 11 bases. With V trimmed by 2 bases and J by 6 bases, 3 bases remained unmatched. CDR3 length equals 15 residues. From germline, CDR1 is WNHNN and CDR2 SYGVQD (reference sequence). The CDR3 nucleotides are TGCGCCAGCAGTGAGACTAGCGGGAGAGTCAATGAGCAGTTCTTC. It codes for CASSETSGRVNEQFF.

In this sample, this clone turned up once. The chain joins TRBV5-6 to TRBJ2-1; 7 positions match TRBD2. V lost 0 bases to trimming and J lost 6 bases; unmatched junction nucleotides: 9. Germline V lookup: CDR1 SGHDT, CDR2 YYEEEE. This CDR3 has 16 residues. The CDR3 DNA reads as TGTGCCAGCAGCTTGGCCGACAGCGGGGTACCCAATGAGCAGTTCTTC. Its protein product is CASSLADSGVPNEQFF.

This CDR3 reads CASSPKAVGLTDTQYF. CDR3 in DNA: TGTGCCAGCAGCCCTAAAGCGGTGGGGCTGACAGATACGCAGTATTTT. The rearrangement links TRBV7-2 to TRBJ2-3, with D tentatively TRBD1 or TRBD2 (5 bases each). Germline values: CDR1 SGHTA, CDR2 FQGNSA. There are 16 residues in the CDR3. Trimming cost V 5 bases and J 3 bases, with 18 bases left between them.

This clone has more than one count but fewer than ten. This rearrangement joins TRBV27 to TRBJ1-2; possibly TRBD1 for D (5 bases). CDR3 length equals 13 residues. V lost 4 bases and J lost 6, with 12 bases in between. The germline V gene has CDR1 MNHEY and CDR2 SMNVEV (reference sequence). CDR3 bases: TGTGCCAGCAGTTCCTTTCAGGGTAATGGCTACACCTTC. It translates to CASSSFQGNGYTF.

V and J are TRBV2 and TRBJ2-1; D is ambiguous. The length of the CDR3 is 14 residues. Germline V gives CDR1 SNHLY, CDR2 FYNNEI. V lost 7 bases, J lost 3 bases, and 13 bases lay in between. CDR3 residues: CASTRGLNYNEQFF. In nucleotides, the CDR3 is TGTGCCAGCACACGCGGTCTAAACTACAATGAGCAGTTCTTC.

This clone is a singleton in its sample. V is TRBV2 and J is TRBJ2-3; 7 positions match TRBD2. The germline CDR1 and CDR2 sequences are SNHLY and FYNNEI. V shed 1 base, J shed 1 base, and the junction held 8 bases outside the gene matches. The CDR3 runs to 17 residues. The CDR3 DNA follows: TGTGCCAGCAGTGAAGTAAAGACTAGCCGACGCACAGATACGCAGTATTTT. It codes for CASSEVKTSRRTDTQYF.

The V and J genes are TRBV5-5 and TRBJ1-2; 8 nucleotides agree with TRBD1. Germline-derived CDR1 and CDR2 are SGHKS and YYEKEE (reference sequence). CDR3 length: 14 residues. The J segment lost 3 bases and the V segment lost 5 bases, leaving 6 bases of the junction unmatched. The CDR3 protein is CASRLQTGDYGYTF. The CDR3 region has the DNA TGTGCCAGCAGGCTCCAGACAGGGGACTATGGCTACACCTTC. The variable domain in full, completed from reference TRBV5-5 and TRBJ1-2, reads DAGVTQSPTHLIKTRGQQVTLRCSPISGHKSVSWYQQVLGQGPQFIFQYYEKEERGRGNFPDRFSARQFPNYSSELNVNALLLGDSALYLCASRLQTGDYGYTFGSGTRLTVV.

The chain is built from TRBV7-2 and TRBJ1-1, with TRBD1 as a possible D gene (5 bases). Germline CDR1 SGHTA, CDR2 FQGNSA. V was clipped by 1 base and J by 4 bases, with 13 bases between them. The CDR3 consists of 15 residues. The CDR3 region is CASSLGQPGSTEAFF. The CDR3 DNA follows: TGTGCCAGCAGCTTAGGACAGCCGGGGAGCACTGAAGCTTTCTTT.

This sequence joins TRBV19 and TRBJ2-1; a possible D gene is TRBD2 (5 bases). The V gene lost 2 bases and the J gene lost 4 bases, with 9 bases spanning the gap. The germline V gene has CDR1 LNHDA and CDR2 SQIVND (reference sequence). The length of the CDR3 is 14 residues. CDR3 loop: CASSIQRQYNEQFF. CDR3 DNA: TGTGCCAGTAGTATACAGCGGCAGTACAATGAGCAGTTCTTC.

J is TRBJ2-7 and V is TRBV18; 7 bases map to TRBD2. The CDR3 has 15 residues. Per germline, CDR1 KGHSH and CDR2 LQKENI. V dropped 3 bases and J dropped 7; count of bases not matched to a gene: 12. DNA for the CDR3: TGTGCCAGCTCACCTGGCGGGAGCCTCATTGGGGAGCAGTACTTC. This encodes CASSPGGSLIGEQYF.

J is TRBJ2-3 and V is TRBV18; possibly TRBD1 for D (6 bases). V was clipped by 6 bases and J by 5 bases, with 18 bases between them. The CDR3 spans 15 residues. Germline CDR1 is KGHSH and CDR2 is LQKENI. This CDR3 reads CASSTTTGPGDTQYF. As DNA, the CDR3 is TGTGCCAGCTCTACCACAACAGGGCCAGGAGATACGCAGTATTTT.

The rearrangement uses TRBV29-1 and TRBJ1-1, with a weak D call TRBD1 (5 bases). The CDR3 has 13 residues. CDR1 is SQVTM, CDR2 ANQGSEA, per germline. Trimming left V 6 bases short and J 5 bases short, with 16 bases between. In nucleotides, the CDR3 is TGCAGCGTGGATTCAGGGCTGGGGACTGAAGCTTTCTTT. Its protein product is CSVDSGLGTEAFF.

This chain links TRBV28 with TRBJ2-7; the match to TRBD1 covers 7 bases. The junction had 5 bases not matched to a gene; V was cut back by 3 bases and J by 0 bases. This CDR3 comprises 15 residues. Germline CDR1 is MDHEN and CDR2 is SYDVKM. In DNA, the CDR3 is TGTGCCAGCAGTTTCCCGGGACAGAACTCCTACGAGCAGTACTTC. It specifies CASSFPGQNSYEQYF.

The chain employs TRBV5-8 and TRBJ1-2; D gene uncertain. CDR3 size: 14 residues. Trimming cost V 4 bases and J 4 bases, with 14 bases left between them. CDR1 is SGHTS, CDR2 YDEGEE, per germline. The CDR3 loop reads CASSLAWILYGYTF. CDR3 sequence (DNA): TGTGCCAGCAGCCTGGCGTGGATTCTCTATGGCTACACCTTC.

The CDR3, as DNA: TGTGCCAGCACCGGGACTAGCGGGAGTCGTAAATACGAGCAGTACTTC. Its protein is CASTGTSGSRKYEQYF. The chain uses TRBV28 and TRBJ2-7, with TRBD2 matching 14 bases. With V trimmed by 7 bases and J by 4 bases, 9 bases remained unmatched. The CDR3 has 16 amino acids. Germline V lookup: CDR1 MDHEN, CDR2 SYDVKM.

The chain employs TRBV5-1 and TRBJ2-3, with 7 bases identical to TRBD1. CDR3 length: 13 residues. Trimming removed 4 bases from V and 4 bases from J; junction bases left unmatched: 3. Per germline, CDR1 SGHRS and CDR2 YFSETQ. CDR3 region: CASSLDRADTQYF. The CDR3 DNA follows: TGCGCCAGCAGCCTCGACAGGGCAGATACGCAGTATTTT.